Shown below are 6 T cell receptor beta chains from a single sample sequenced in a study of blood T cell repertoires in COVID-19. The method was immunoSEQ multiplex PCR; TCRdb's version includes in-frame clones alone and lacks a portion of them. Counted here are 150,000 to 200,000 clones, roughly three quarters occurring once; the ten biggest clones make up about a sixth. The sequenced material came from PBMCs or T cells enriched from blood (not recorded which). Receptors were obtained from a woman aged 45 to 65 with acute COVID-19.

The chain joins TRBV6-6 to TRBJ1-5; the D gene is possibly TRBD1 (5 bases). CDR3 length equals 15 residues. Trimming took off 0 bases at V and 7 bases at J, with 13 bases between the two ends. The germline gives CDR1 MNHNY, CDR2 SVGAGI (reference sequence). Here the CDR3 reads CASSYSTRADQPQHF. The DNA of the CDR3 is TGTGCCAGCAGTTACTCGACCAGGGCGGACCAGCCCCAGCATTTT.

This clone was recorded a few times. The chain couples TRBV27 to TRBJ2-4; 13 bases are a match to TRBD2. Germline CDR1 is MNHEY and CDR2 is SMNVEV (reference sequence). This CDR3 comprises 17 residues. J was trimmed by 5 bases and V by 1 base; bases with no gene match: 5. CDR3 nucleotides: TGTGCCAGCAGTTTATTCGGAGGGACTAGCGGGGAAAACATTCAGTACTTC. This translates into CASSLFGGTSGENIQYF.

The V and J genes are TRBV25-1 and TRBJ1-6; 9 bases agree with TRBD1. This CDR3 has 14 amino acids. The V and J ends lost 4 bases and 10 bases, in that order; junction bases with no gene match: 5. Germline CDR1 MGHDK, CDR2 SYGVNS. For the CDR3, the DNA is TGTGCCAGCAGTGGAGGGACAGGGTGGTCACCCCTCCACTTT. As protein: CASSGGTGWSPLHF.

This clone was detected a few times. The chain employs TRBV5-1 and TRBJ1-3, with 8 bases lining up with TRBD1. Germline CDR1 SGHRS, CDR2 YFSETQ. This CDR3 has 16 residues. J lost 1 base, V lost 4 bases, and 7 bases had no gene match. The CDR3 here is CASSGQGSESGNTIYF. The CDR3 DNA reads TGCGCCAGCAGCGGACAGGGTTCAGAGTCTGGAAACACCATATATTTT.

DNA of the CDR3: TGTGCCAGCTCACGGGCAGCCTCAACTAATGAAAAACTGTTTTTT. It yields the protein CASSRAASTNEKLFF. This chain uses TRBV18 with TRBJ1-4; no clear D. The CDR3 sequence is 15 residues long. The V end lost 4 bases, the J end lost 0 bases, and 9 bases lay between the germline ends. Germline V gene sequence: CDR1 KGHSH, CDR2 LQKENI.

The rearrangement links TRBV7-2 to TRBJ1-6; TRBD1 matches 10 bases. The CDR3 has 16 amino acids. Germline loops: CDR1 SGHTA, CDR2 FQGNSA. The V segment lost 3 bases and the J segment 8 bases; nucleotides outside the gene matches: 7. The CDR3 region is CASSFSTGGGDSPLHF. The DNA for the CDR3 is TGTGCCAGCAGCTTCTCGACAGGGGGCGGCGATTCACCCCTCCACTTT.